This T cell receptor (beta chain) was obtained from a study of high-grade serous ovarian cancer treatment subgroups. In the study overall: Mean per sample: around 13,000 reads, some 8,100 unique TCR beta rearrangements. Study-level results: Repertoire analysis covered CDR3 alone, not CDR1 or CDR2. Different patients shared almost no repertoire; same-patient tumors shared about 0.11 to 0.79.

Tumor samples were obtained before definitive surgery or chemotherapy. Worth noting for this clone: Its antigen remains unknown.

This table comes from immunoSEQ multiplex PCR, and its TCRdb copy is limited to in-frame clones, with some not included. The sample includes around 5,000 clones, roughly 66% of them seen just once. V shed 2 bases and J 8 bases; nucleotides not matched to a gene: 9. CDR3 size: 15 residues. The germline V gene has CDR1 MDHEN and CDR2 SYDVKM. This clonotype was sampled from a human donor with high-grade serous ovarian cancer. The V gene is TRBV28, the J gene TRBJ1-2; 9 bases fit TRBD1. Sequenced material: tumor tissue. The CDR3 DNA reads as TGTGCCAGCAGTTTAAGCGGGACAGGGACGGTAGGCTACACCTTC. Amino acid sequence: CASSLSGTGTVGYTF.